This TCR beta chain was documented in a study of blood T cell repertoires in COVID-19. The wider study: Sites in the United States, Italy and Spain provided acute and convalescent COVID-19 samples.

Using immunoSEQ multiplex PCR, the repertoire was profiled, and TCRdb retains in-frame clones only, with some absent. The sample lists approximately 170,000 clones; approximately 84% were seen once. Cohort assignment relied on participant-reported clinical history. Two consecutive negative NP/OP PCR tests, clearance, or resolved symptoms defined Cohort 3 recovery. V shed 5 bases and J shed 6 bases, with 10 bases lying between them. The CDR3 consists of 13 residues. Germline-derived CDR1 and CDR2 are SEHNR and FQNEAQ (reference sequence). Sequencing was done on a sample of PBMCs or T cells enriched from blood (not recorded which). The clonotype comes from a man over 45 who had recovered from COVID-19. The chain recombines TRBV7-9 with TRBJ1-4; maybe TRBD1 (6 bases). The CDR3 DNA reads as TGTGCCAGCAGCCTACAGGGACATGAAAAACTGTTTTTT. This translates into CASSLQGHEKLFF. Combining the CDR3 with reference TRBV7-9 and TRBJ1-4 gives the whole variable domain DTGVSQNPRHKITKRGQNVTFRCDPISEHNRLYWYRQTLGQGPEFLTYFQNEAQLEKSRLLSDRFSAERPKGSFSTLEIQRTEQGDSAMYLCASSLQGHEKLFFGSGTQLSVL.